These T cell receptor beta chains were read from a single sample in a study of control samples from healthy donors and cancer patients. Profiled with immunoSEQ multiplex PCR; TCRdb holds only in-frame clones, not every one. This table holds more than 95,000 clones, 93% found once. The specimen was blood. The source of these receptors is a man younger than 40 in good health. Each CDR3 is given with its conserved first and last residue. D genes are given only for firm matches. Only some rows state a clone size, as once, few, many or a class for expanded clones.

d_call j_call clone_size v_call cdr3_aa cdr3_nt
. TRBJ1-3 . TRBV10-3 CAISGRASGNTIYF TGTGCCATCAGTGGGCGGGCGTCTGGAAACACCATATATTTT
. TRBJ2-2 . TRBV7-9 CASVVTGELFF TGTGCCAGCGTCGTCACCGGGGAGCTGTTTTTT
. TRBJ2-3 once TRBV2 CASSENRADTQYF TGTGCCAGCAGTGAAAACAGGGCGGATACGCAGTATTTT
. TRBJ1-1 . TRBV27 CASRGFGNTEAFF TGTGCCAGCAGGGGGTTTGGGAACACTGAAGCTTTCTTT
. TRBJ2-1 . TRBV6-5 CASSYGSGKAGEQFF TGTGCCAGCAGTTACGGTTCGGGGAAGGCTGGGGAGCAGTTCTTC
TRBD1 TRBJ1-1 . TRBV12-3/TRBV12-4 CASSLGQGAEAFF TGTGCCAGCAGTTTGGGACAGGGGGCCGAAGCTTTCTTT
. TRBJ2-7 . TRBV6-1 CASSEPVRSSYEQYF TGTGCCAGCAGTGAACCGGTCCGGAGCTCCTACGAGCAGTACTTC
. TRBJ2-5 . TRBV29-1 CSVVSYETQYF TGCAGCGTTGTCAGTTATGAGACCCAGTACTTC
. TRBJ1-6 . TRBV27 CASSFRDGSPLHF TGTGCCAGCAGCTTCCGGGACGGCTCACCCCTCCACTTT
TRBD2 TRBJ2-1 . TRBV10-3 CAIREFSGGGEEQFF TGTGCCATCAGGGAGTTTAGCGGGGGGGGCGAAGAGCAGTTCTTC
. TRBJ1-2 once TRBV7-2 CASSLVWPWGYTF TGTGCCAGCAGCTTAGTCTGGCCGTGGGGCTACACCTTC
TRBD1 TRBJ2-5 . TRBV16 CASSQTGQGPIGETQYF TGTGCCAGCAGCCAAACTGGACAGGGGCCAATAGGGGAGACCCAGTACTTC
TRBD2 TRBJ2-2 . TRBV4-2 CASSQEGSLAGGNTGELFF TGTGCCAGCAGCCAAGAAGGTTCCTTAGCGGGGGGGAACACCGGGGAGCTGTTTTTT
TRBD2 TRBJ2-3 . TRBV7-3 CASSSSGGPSDTQYF TGTGCCAGCAGCTCCAGCGGGGGGCCCTCAGATACGCAGTATTTT
. TRBJ1-4 once TRBV19 CASSSHISTNEKLFF TGTGCCAGTAGTAGTCACATTTCAACTAATGAAAAACTGTTTTTT
TRBD1 TRBJ1-3 . TRBV4-2 CASSQEYRGMGNTIYF TGTGCCAGCAGCCAAGAGTACAGGGGTATGGGAAACACCATATATTTT
TRBD1 TRBJ2-5 . TRBV28 CASLYDFSGGQETQYF TGTGCCAGCCTGTACGATTTTTCAGGGGGCCAAGAGACCCAGTACTTC
TRBD1 TRBJ2-2 . TRBV15 CATSSPGQALVTGELFF TGTGCCACCAGCAGCCCCGGACAGGCCCTGGTGACCGGGGAGCTGTTTTTT
. TRBJ1-1 . TRBV7-2 CASSPRPGLNTEAFF TGTGCCAGCAGCCCCCGACCGGGACTGAACACTGAAGCTTTCTTT
. TRBJ1-1 . TRBV6-4 CASRPRQELNTEAFF TGTGCCAGCAGGCCGAGACAGGAGCTGAACACTGAAGCTTTCTTT
. TRBJ1-1 . TRBV7-9 CASSFVGGEAFF TGTGCCAGCAGCTTCGTTGGGGGCGAAGCTTTCTTT
. TRBJ1-1 . TRBV6-6 CASSSPTGNTEAFF TGTGCCAGCAGTTCTCCAACGGGGAACACTGAAGCTTTCTTT
. TRBJ1-1 . TRBV29-1 CSVRLISGLEAFF TGCAGCGTGAGATTAATTTCCGGACTTGAAGCTTTCTTT
. TRBJ1-1 . TRBV19 CASSIDRRGTEAFF TGTGCCAGTAGTATAGATCGGCGGGGTACTGAAGCTTTCTTT
. TRBJ1-2 . TRBV7-2 CASSLVAGDNYGYTF TGTGCCAGCAGCTTAGTGGCAGGAGATAACTATGGCTACACCTTC